This is a list of T cell receptor beta chains from one sample in a study of shared clonotypes between healthy human individuals. Sequencing used immunoSEQ multiplex PCR; TCRdb keeps in-frame clones, though not all of them. The table has roughly 2.1 million clones, roughly 91% seen once; the top ten hold roughly 1.7%. The source material was naive CD8+ T cells from PBMCs. The receptor source for this set is a young man in good health. Some clones in this sample may be carry-over from other donors' samples. Each CDR3 is given with its conserved first and last residue. A D gene is named only where the DNA matches it firmly. Rows may omit the clone size; those that give it use once, few, many or a size class.

V: TRBV5-4; J: TRBJ2-7; size: NA; D: NA; DNA: TGTGCCAGCAGCCCCAGGTCCAGCTCCTACGAGCAGTACTTC; CDR3: CASSPRSSSYEQYF
V: TRBV6-1; J: TRBJ2-1; size: NA; D: NA; DNA: TGTGCCAGCAGTGAAGGGGCCAATGAGCAGTTCTTC; CDR3: CASSEGANEQFF
V: TRBV6-1; J: TRBJ2-7; size: NA; D: NA; DNA: TGTGCCAGCAGTGGGGCCATGACCCGGGGCTCCTACGAGCAGTACTTC; CDR3: CASSGAMTRGSYEQYF
V: TRBV2; J: TRBJ2-7; size: NA; D: TRBD1; DNA: TGTGCCACTTCCGGACAGGGGCGCTACGAGCAGTACTTC; CDR3: CATSGQGRYEQYF
V: TRBV2; J: TRBJ1-4; size: few; D: NA; DNA: TGTGCCAGCAGTGAAGGAACCGTAAGTGGAAAACTGTTTTTT; CDR3: CASSEGTVSGKLFF
V: TRBV10-3; J: TRBJ2-7; size: once; D: TRBD1; DNA: TGTGCCATCAGGCCGGGACAGGCTAGCTCCTACGAGCAGTACTTC; CDR3: CAIRPGQASSYEQYF
V: TRBV13; J: TRBJ1-4; size: NA; D: NA; DNA: TGTGCCAGCAGCTTAAGTGGGGGCACTAATGAAAAACTGTTTTTT; CDR3: CASSLSGGTNEKLFF
V: TRBV7-9; J: TRBJ2-1; size: NA; D: TRBD2; DNA: TGTGCCAGCAGCTTAAAAGCGGGAGACAGGGAGCAGTTCTTC; CDR3: CASSLKAGDREQFF
V: TRBV29-1; J: TRBJ1-2; size: few; D: TRBD1; DNA: TGCAGCGTTGAAACAGGGGGCTATGGCTACACCTTC; CDR3: CSVETGGYGYTF
V: TRBV6-5; J: TRBJ1-5; size: NA; D: NA; DNA: TGTGCCAGCAGCCCACACCGGACGGGTCAGCCCCAGCATTTT; CDR3: CASSPHRTGQPQHF
V: TRBV7-6; J: TRBJ2-2; size: NA; D: NA; DNA: TGTGCCAGCAGCTCTAACACCGGGGAGCTGTTTTTT; CDR3: CASSSNTGELFF
V: TRBV30; J: TRBJ2-1; size: NA; D: TRBD2; DNA: TGTGCCTGGAGTCTTAGCGGGTATTACAATGAGCAGTTCTTC; CDR3: CAWSLSGYYNEQFF
V: TRBV7-9; J: TRBJ1-5; size: NA; D: TRBD1; DNA: TGTGCCAGCAGCCCCGACAGGGCTAGCAATCAGCCCCAGCATTTT; CDR3: CASSPDRASNQPQHF
V: TRBV4-1; J: TRBJ1-2; size: NA; D: NA; DNA: TGCGCCAGCAGCCAAGTTACCCTGGAGGGCTATGGCTACACCTTC; CDR3: CASSQVTLEGYGYTF
V: TRBV5-8; J: TRBJ1-5; size: NA; D: NA; DNA: TGTGCCAGCAGCTTTTATCATGGGGGGCGCTTACCCAATCAGCCCCAGCATTTT; CDR3: CASSFYHGGRLPNQPQHF
V: TRBV28; J: TRBJ1-1; size: NA; D: NA; DNA: TGTGCCAGCAGTTCGAACCCGGAGTGGCAAGGGTTCTTT; CDR3: CASSSNPEWQGFF
V: TRBV28; J: TRBJ2-2; size: NA; D: NA; DNA: TGTGCCAGCACCACACCATTCGGGTATGACACCGGGGAGCTGTTTTTT; CDR3: CASTTPFGYDTGELFF
V: TRBV13; J: TRBJ2-3; size: once; D: NA; DNA: TGTGCCAGCATCCTAAGAGGGGTTAGCACAGATACGCAGTATTTT; CDR3: CASILRGVSTDTQYF
V: TRBV27; J: TRBJ1-5; size: once; D: NA; DNA: TGTGCCAGCAGTCCCCTAGGAAGCAATCAGCCCCAGCATTTT; CDR3: CASSPLGSNQPQHF
V: TRBV4-3; J: TRBJ2-1; size: NA; D: TRBD2; DNA: TGCGCCAGCAGCCTAAACTCGGGCGGGAGGGCCTTTCACAATGAGCAGTTCTTC; CDR3: CASSLNSGGRAFHNEQFF
V: TRBV19; J: TRBJ1-1; size: NA; D: NA; DNA: TGTGCCAGTAGTATAGTCAGGGACGCTTTCTTT; CDR3: CASSIVRDAFF
V: TRBV21-1; J: TRBJ2-1; size: NA; D: NA; DNA: TGTGCCAGCAGCAAAGTGCTGGGACTAGCGGAGAAGGGGAAAGGGGGAAATGAGCAGTTCTTC; CDR3: CASSKVLGLAEKGKGGNEQFF
V: TRBV7-3; J: TRBJ2-1; size: NA; D: TRBD2; DNA: TGTGCCAGCAGCTCCCTAGCGGGAGGAGTCTACAATGAGCAGTTCTTC; CDR3: CASSSLAGGVYNEQFF
V: TRBV9; J: TRBJ2-1; size: NA; D: TRBD2; DNA: TGTGCCAGCAGCCCTCAAGCGGGAGGGCCGTACAATGAGCAGTTCTTC; CDR3: CASSPQAGGPYNEQFF
V: TRBV11-2; J: TRBJ2-4; size: once; D: NA; DNA: TGTGCCAGCAGCTTAGGGCAGGACATTCAGTACTTC; CDR3: CASSLGQDIQYF
V: TRBV27; J: TRBJ2-7; size: once; D: TRBD1; DNA: TGTGCCAGCAGTATTCTTACCGGGACAGGGTCCCACGAGCAGTACTTC; CDR3: CASSILTGTGSHEQYF
V: TRBV29-1; J: TRBJ2-5; size: NA; D: TRBD1; DNA: TGCAGCGTTTGGGACAGGGGTTCAGAGACCCAGTACTTC; CDR3: CSVWDRGSETQYF
V: TRBV29-1; J: TRBJ1-2; size: NA; D: NA; DNA: TGCAGCGTTGATCAGGCAGCCTATGGCTACACCTTC; CDR3: CSVDQAAYGYTF
V: TRBV4-1; J: TRBJ2-7; size: NA; D: TRBD1; DNA: TGCGCCAGCAGCCGAGGACAGGGGGCCGACGAGCAGTACTTC; CDR3: CASSRGQGADEQYF
V: TRBV27; J: TRBJ1-2; size: once; D: NA; DNA: TGTGCCAGCAGCCAATCCTGGTTCGATGGCTACACCTTC; CDR3: CASSQSWFDGYTF
V: TRBV29-1; J: TRBJ2-7; size: NA; D: NA; DNA: TGCAGCGTTGAAGTATTGGGCGGGGCTAGCTCCTACGAGCAGTACTTC; CDR3: CSVEVLGGASSYEQYF
V: TRBV6-6; J: TRBJ2-1; size: NA; D: NA; DNA: TGTGCCAGCAGTTACTCGGGGGGCCCAGGACTAGTGGAGCAGTTCTTC; CDR3: CASSYSGGPGLVEQFF
V: TRBV6-5; J: TRBJ2-6; size: NA; D: TRBD2; DNA: TGTGCCGTTGCGGGGGACTCTGGGGCCAACGTCCTGACTTTC; CDR3: CAVAGDSGANVLTF
V: TRBV27; J: TRBJ2-1; size: NA; D: NA; DNA: TGTGCCAGCAGTCTCCGGGACGGCCACAATGAGCAGTTCTTC; CDR3: CASSLRDGHNEQFF
V: TRBV30; J: TRBJ2-7; size: NA; D: NA; DNA: TGTGCCTGGAGTGTAGATGGCGAGCAGTACTTC; CDR3: CAWSVDGEQYF
V: TRBV7-9; J: TRBJ2-3; size: NA; D: NA; DNA: TGTGCCAGCAGCGAAGGCAGGGGTTGGGATACGCAGTATTTT; CDR3: CASSEGRGWDTQYF
V: TRBV29-1; J: TRBJ2-3; size: NA; D: NA; DNA: TGCAGCCTTTCCGGGGGACCTATAAGCACAGATACGCAGTATTTT; CDR3: CSLSGGPISTDTQYF
V: TRBV27; J: TRBJ2-3; size: NA; D: TRBD1; DNA: TGTGCCAGCAGCCCGAGTGGGCCGAGGGGGCCAGATACGCAGTATTTT; CDR3: CASSPSGPRGPDTQYF
V: TRBV28; J: TRBJ1-5; size: NA; D: TRBD1; DNA: TGTGCCAGCAGTTTGACTTGGAGACAGGGGAATCAGCCCCAGCATTTT; CDR3: CASSLTWRQGNQPQHF
V: TRBV6-1; J: TRBJ2-7; size: NA; D: TRBD1; DNA: TGTGCCAGCATCCACCCTACGGGGACAGGCGACTTC; CDR3: CASIHPTGTGDF
V: TRBV7-2; J: TRBJ1-1; size: NA; D: NA; DNA: TGTGCCAGCAGCTTAGTGGCCACTGGGCACACTGAAGCTTTCTTT; CDR3: CASSLVATGHTEAFF
V: TRBV5-1; J: TRBJ2-7; size: once; D: TRBD2; DNA: TGCGCCAGCAGCTACTTGGGGCCTAGGACTAGCGGGACTCCCCATCTTTCCTACGAGCAGTACTTC; CDR3: CASSYLGPRTSGTPHLSYEQYF
V: TRBV19; J: TRBJ1-5; size: NA; D: NA; DNA: TGTGCCAGTAGCGACAGCCGGGGGGATCAGCCCCAGCATTTT; CDR3: CASSDSRGDQPQHF
V: TRBV2; J: TRBJ1-3; size: NA; D: NA; DNA: TGTGCCAGCTCGAGGCCGGTTTCTGGAAACACCATATATTTT; CDR3: CASSRPVSGNTIYF
V: TRBV7-9; J: TRBJ2-7; size: NA; D: NA; DNA: TGTGCCAGCAGCTTCCCAACCTCGGGGGGCGACGACGAGCAGTACTTC; CDR3: CASSFPTSGGDDEQYF
V: TRBV28; J: TRBJ2-5; size: NA; D: NA; DNA: TGTGCCAGCAGGGTGGGCAGCCCGGGGGAGACCCAGTACTTC; CDR3: CASRVGSPGETQYF
V: TRBV7-2; J: TRBJ2-3; size: NA; D: TRBD2; DNA: TGTGCCAGCAGCTTAGCCTGGGGGACTAGCGGAAGTGGGACAGATACGCAGTATTTT; CDR3: CASSLAWGTSGSGTDTQYF
V: TRBV4-3; J: TRBJ1-2; size: NA; D: NA; DNA: TGCGCCAGCAGCCAAGCGAATTCACAGGGCGGCTATGGCTACACCTTC; CDR3: CASSQANSQGGYGYTF
V: TRBV9; J: TRBJ2-3; size: NA; D: TRBD2; DNA: TGTGCCAGCAGCGTGTCTCTAGCGGGCCTGGAGAAGGATACGCAGTATTTT; CDR3: CASSVSLAGLEKDTQYF
V: TRBV4-1; J: TRBJ2-5; size: once; D: NA; DNA: TGCGCCAGCAGCCAAGAGGATACGGGAAGCCAAGAGACCCAGTACTTC; CDR3: CASSQEDTGSQETQYF
V: TRBV6-1; J: TRBJ2-4; size: once; D: TRBD1; DNA: TGTGCCAGCAATCCAATGGGACAGGGAAACATTCAGTACTTC; CDR3: CASNPMGQGNIQYF
V: TRBV4-3; J: TRBJ2-2; size: NA; D: NA; DNA: TGCGCCAGCAGCCAAGGCACAGGGTTTCACGGGGAGCTGTTTTTT; CDR3: CASSQGTGFHGELFF
V: TRBV5-1; J: TRBJ1-1; size: NA; D: NA; DNA: TGCGCCAGCAGTTACGGGCGAACTGAAGCTTTCTTT; CDR3: CASSYGRTEAFF
V: TRBV27; J: TRBJ2-7; size: NA; D: TRBD1; DNA: TGTGCCAGCAGTTCCCCCCCGGACAGGGGTTCCCACGAGCAGTACTTC; CDR3: CASSSPPDRGSHEQYF
V: TRBV4-1; J: TRBJ2-7; size: NA; D: TRBD2; DNA: TGCGCCAGCAGCCAAGCGGCGACTAGCCCCTACGAGCAGTACTTC; CDR3: CASSQAATSPYEQYF
V: TRBV5-1; J: TRBJ1-1; size: NA; D: TRBD1; DNA: TGCGCCAGCGCCTACGATGGGACAGGGGGCAAGAACACTGAAGCTTTCTTT; CDR3: CASAYDGTGGKNTEAFF
V: TRBV18; J: TRBJ2-6; size: NA; D: NA; DNA: TGTGCCAGCTCACCACCCCCCCAAGCTGGGGCCAACGTCCTGACTTTC; CDR3: CASSPPPQAGANVLTF